The clone carrying this T cell receptor (beta chain) has only a few counts. Its specificity is not known. The V gene's germline CDR1 is MNHEY and CDR2 SVGAGI. The ends were cut back, 5 bases at V and 3 bases at J, with 16 bases in the middle. The CDR3 loop spans 15 amino acids. These data belong to a study of CD4 T cells in relation to SARS-CoV-2 and coronaviruses. Looking at the study overall: ViraFEST: roughly ten-day antigen culture of PBMCs, then TCR beta CDR3 sequencing. The restricting HLA molecule for shared crossreactive spike epitopes was mapped.

The unexposed donors gave CD4+ T cells in about 2010-2019, prior to COVID-19. The cells were cultured for less than twelve days before CD4+ T cells were isolated. Cultures held about 2 million PBMCs per well with approximately 9.8 IU/ml IL-2. Only in-frame clones appear in the TCRdb table, and some are missing; sequencing was by immunoSEQ multiplex PCR. The top ten clones hold about an eighth of a sample with tens of thousands of clones, around three quarters of them seen once. Study results and caveats: The cross-reactivity analysis covered only spike protein, not other viral proteins.

The chain joins TRBV6-5 to TRBJ1-2, with no clear D. The sequenced sample consisted of CD4+ T cells from PBMCs, cultured in vitro. The sequence was obtained from a human donor in good health. The CDR3 DNA reads as TGTGCCAGCAGTCCACGGCGGACTGATCACTATGGCTACACCTTC. Protein: CASSPRRTDHYGYTF.